One and the same sample provided the 22 T cell receptor beta chains below, sequenced in a study of T cell changes during pregnancy in multiple sclerosis. The repertoire was sequenced with immunoSEQ multiplex PCR; TCRdb's copy has only in-frame clones and lacks some. The sample consists of under 130,000 clones, about nine tenths of them appearing once. This specimen was peripheral blood, taken after pregnancy. The receptors were sampled from a female donor with multiple sclerosis, enrolled in a pregnancy study.

The chain is built from TRBV4-1 and TRBJ1-1; TRBD1 matches 7 bases. The V and J ends lost 2 bases and 0 bases, in that order; junction bases with no gene match: 15. The germline gives CDR1 MGHRA, CDR2 YSYEKL. CDR3 length: 19 residues. DNA of the CDR3: TGCGCCAGCAGCCAACACCGTTCCGGACAGGCTATCTTGAACACTGAAGCTTTCTTT. It encodes CASSQHRSGQAILNTEAFF.

The rearrangement links TRBV30 to TRBJ1-2; D unresolved. Trimming took off 0 bases at V and 8 bases at J, with 10 bases between the two ends. Germline values: CDR1 GTSNPN, CDR2 SVGIG (reference sequence). The CDR3 has 12 amino acids. CDR3: CAWSVTGSGYTF. The CDR3 region has the DNA TGTGCCTGGAGTGTAACGGGTTCAGGCTACACCTTC.

In its sample, this clone was seen once. The V gene is TRBV5-1, the J gene TRBJ2-3; maybe TRBD2 (5 bases). The CDR3 has 14 residues. CDR1 is SGHRS and CDR2 is YFSETQ in the germline V gene. V lost 1 base, J lost 4 bases, and 10 bases lay in between. CDR3 protein: CASSLPSPADTQYF. The CDR3 DNA follows: TGCGCCAGCAGCTTGCCTAGCCCCGCAGATACGCAGTATTTT.

This chain's CDR3 is CASSQEQGAAGNTIYF. The CDR3 region has the DNA TGTGCCAGCAGCCAAGAACAGGGGGCGGCCGGAAACACCATATATTTT. The V call is TRBV4-2, the J call TRBJ1-3; 9 bases line up with TRBD1. CDR3 size: 16 residues. From germline, CDR1 is LGHNA and CDR2 YNFKEQ. V was pared by 0 bases and J by 4 bases, with 4 bases of the junction left unmatched.

This clone was seen only once. The chain carries TRBV19 and TRBJ1-5; the match to TRBD1 covers 8 bases. The V gene end was trimmed by 3 bases and the J gene end by 1 base; junction bases not matched to a gene: 5. Germline CDR1 and CDR2: LNHDA and SQIVND (reference sequence). The CDR3 extends over 16 amino acids. As DNA, the CDR3 is TGTGCCAGTAGTATCAGGGGGCGTACGAGCAATCAGCCCCAGCATTTT. Its translation: CASSIRGRTSNQPQHF.

The rearrangement joins TRBV19 to TRBJ2-5, with D possibly being TRBD2 (6 bases). CDR3 length: 15 residues. The V gene lost 3 bases and the J gene lost 2 bases, with 13 bases spanning the gap. CDR1 and CDR2 (germline): LNHDA, SQIVND (reference sequence). DNA for the CDR3: TGTGCCAGTAGTATTGGGGGAGGCAAACAAGAGACCCAGTACTTC. Protein: CASSIGGGKQETQYF.

The chain has TRBV15 and TRBJ1-1, with D unresolved. V gave up 0 bases and J gave up 5 bases, with 13 bases separating them. This CDR3 has 15 residues. CDR1 is LNHNV, CDR2 YYDKDF, per germline (reference sequence). As DNA, the CDR3 is TGTGCCACCAGCAGAGATCTAGGGAGCGGTACTGAAGCTTTCTTT. This sequence encodes CATSRDLGSGTEAFF.

The CDR3 protein is CASSPPNDNLAYTF. For the CDR3, the DNA is TGTGCCAGCAGCCCCCCAAATGACAACTTGGCCTACACCTTC. The chain employs TRBV7-9 and TRBJ1-2; D remains ambiguous. Per the germline V gene, CDR1 is SEHNR and CDR2 is FQNEAQ (reference sequence). Trimming removed 5 bases from V and 10 bases from J, with 20 bases in between. The CDR3 contains 14 residues. The variable domain in full, completed from reference TRBV7-9 and TRBJ1-2, reads DTGVSQNPRHKITKRGQNVTFRCDPISEHNRLYWYRQTLGQGPEFLTYFQNEAQLEKSRLLSDRFSAERPKGSFSTLEIQRTEQGDSAMYLCASSPPNDNLAYTFGSGTRLTVV.

The chain is built from TRBV30 and TRBJ2-3, with D unresolved. CDR1 and CDR2 (germline): GTSNPN, SVGIG (reference sequence). The V end was cut by 2 bases, the J end by 4 bases, with 13 bases between. CDR3 size: 14 residues. CDR3: CAWSLASVPDTQYF. The CDR3, as DNA: TGTGCCTGGAGTCTTGCTTCGGTCCCAGATACGCAGTATTTT.

This clone was picked up one time. This chain links TRBV5-1 with TRBJ2-1, with 9 bases lining up with TRBD1. Germline CDR1 and CDR2: SGHRS and YFSETQ. V shed 3 bases and J 6 bases; nucleotides not matched to a gene: 22. The CDR3 covers 20 residues. CDR3 sequence (DNA): TGCGCCAGCAGCTCCACGCTAAGTCCCGGGACAGGGTCAGCTTTCAATGAGCAGTTCTTC. Translation gives CASSSTLSPGTGSAFNEQFF.

This chain links TRBV15 with TRBJ2-1, with 9 bases identical to TRBD2. The V and J ends lost 4 bases and 7 bases, in that order; junction bases with no gene match: 8. Germline V lookup: CDR1 LNHNV, CDR2 YYDKDF (reference sequence). The CDR3 length is 15 residues. Written as DNA, the CDR3 is TGTGCCACCAGCATGGAGCTAGCGGGGCAGAATGAGCAGTTCTTC. It encodes CATSMELAGQNEQFF.

The chain employs TRBV15 and TRBJ2-5; tentatively, D is TRBD2 (5 bases). Per germline, CDR1 LNHNV and CDR2 YYDKDF (reference sequence). V lost 0 bases to trimming and J lost 7 bases, with 18 bases between them. The CDR3 totals 16 residues. The CDR3 DNA is TGTGCCACCAGCAGAGAAAGGGAGTTCCAAAGTGGGACCCAGTACTTC. This translates into CATSREREFQSGTQYF.

This clone appeared a few times. This rearrangement joins TRBV18 to TRBJ1-6; 7 positions match TRBD1. Germline loops: CDR1 KGHSH, CDR2 LQKENI. The J segment lost 10 bases and the V segment lost 2 bases, leaving 14 bases of the junction unmatched. CDR3 length equals 17 residues. The DNA for the CDR3 is TGTGCCAGCTCACCATCGCGGACAGGCCCAGGAGGGTCACCCCTCCACTTT. Translating it yields CASSPSRTGPGGSPLHF.

The J gene is TRBJ1-1, the V gene TRBV2; unclear D gene. Per germline, CDR1 SNHLY and CDR2 FYNNEI. Trimming took 3 bases from V and 6 from J, leaving 8 bases between them. The CDR3 has 12 residues. In DNA form, the CDR3 reads TGTGCCAGCAGTGAGGGCTTGTCTGAAGCTTTCTTT. It encodes CASSEGLSEAFF.

The chain carries TRBV14 and TRBJ1-3; TRBD1 agrees at 8 bases. The CDR3 is 17 amino acids. V lost 0 bases and J lost 4; bases outside the gene matches: 8. Germline V gives CDR1 SGHDN, CDR2 FVKESK. The CDR3 sequence: CASSQEGTGLRGNTIYF. The DNA of the CDR3 is TGTGCCAGCAGCCAAGAGGGGACAGGTCTCAGAGGAAACACCATATATTTT.

This chain links TRBV2 with TRBJ1-2; D ambiguous. V lost 5 bases to trimming and J lost 2 bases, with 6 bases between them. The germline V gene encodes CDR1 SNHLY and CDR2 FYNNEI. The CDR3 covers 12 residues. The CDR3 region is CASSHKNYGYTF. The CDR3 coding sequence is TGTGCCAGCAGTCACAAGAACTATGGCTACACCTTC.

J is TRBJ2-2 and V is TRBV14; 7 nucleotides agree with TRBD2. After removal of 1 base from V and 1 base from J, the junction contained 6 bases not matched to a gene. The CDR3 sequence is 17 residues long. Germline V gene lookup returns CDR1 SGHDN and CDR2 FVKESK. The CDR3 nucleotides read TGTGCCAGCAGCCAAGTCCTAGCGGCCTTGAACACCGGGGAGCTGTTTTTT. This sequence encodes CASSQVLAALNTGELFF.

The chain links TRBV19 to TRBJ2-7, with 11 bases aligning to TRBD2. Germline values: CDR1 LNHDA, CDR2 SQIVND (reference sequence). The CDR3 extends over 15 amino acids. Germline trimming cut 5 bases from V and 4 bases from J; bases unmatched to any gene: 7. CDR3 amino acids: CASSVTLAGVYEQYF. CDR3 bases: TGTGCCAGTAGTGTGACACTAGCGGGGGTTTACGAGCAGTACTTC. The complete variable domain, with remaining parts taken from reference TRBV19 and TRBJ2-7, reads DGGITQSPKYLFRKEGQNVTLSCEQNLNHDAMYWYRQDPGQGLRLIYYSQIVNDFQKGDIAEGYSVSREKKESFPLTVTSAQKNPTAFYLCASSVTLAGVYEQYFGPGTRLTVT.

The V gene is TRBV2, the J gene TRBJ1-2, with a tentative D call TRBD1 (6 bases). The CDR3 runs to 16 residues. Germline V gene sequence: CDR1 SNHLY, CDR2 FYNNEI. Trimming removed 7 bases from V and 8 bases from J, with 26 bases in between. The CDR3 DNA is TGTGCCAGCATCGGACTCGGTGCGGGGGCGCGTAAGGGCTACACCTTC. It yields the protein CASIGLGAGARKGYTF.

Only a few counts were recorded for this clone. V usage is TRBV6-1 and J usage is TRBJ1-2; TRBD1 matches 7 bases. This CDR3 comprises 12 residues. From germline, CDR1 is MNHNS and CDR2 SASEGT. Trimming took 6 bases from V and 4 from J; bases not matched to a gene: 2. DNA for the CDR3: TGTGCCAGCAGCGGGACAGCCTATGGCTACACCTTC. Protein sequence: CASSGTAYGYTF.

The J gene is TRBJ2-7, the V gene TRBV29-1; no clear D. V gave up 3 bases and J gave up 3 bases, with 9 bases separating them. CDR3 size: 12 residues. CDR1 is SQVTM, CDR2 ANQGSEA, per germline. The chain's CDR3 is CSVEGANYEQYF. The CDR3 coding sequence is TGCAGCGTTGAGGGCGCGAACTACGAGCAGTACTTC.

This chain links TRBV18 with TRBJ2-4; 9 bases map to TRBD1. V lost 2 bases, J lost 0 bases, and 2 bases stayed unmatched. Germline V lookup: CDR1 KGHSH, CDR2 LQKENI. This CDR3 has 16 amino acids. Here the CDR3 reads CASSPRDRVAKNIQYF. The CDR3 bases are TGTGCCAGCTCACCAAGGGACAGGGTAGCCAAAAACATTCAGTACTTC.